This paragraph covers one T cell receptor (beta chain) sequence. Authors' processing steps: Reference gene primer amplification gave nucleated cell count estimates. Assay used: immunoSEQ multiplex PCR; TCRdb lists only in-frame clones, some missing. From that table come the V and J calls and clone size; the DNA was used to work out D and trimming. The repertoire holds around 120,000 clones, approximately 83% seen once, with 9.5% to 10% in the top ten. This sample is part of a study of blood T cell repertoires in COVID-19. The overall study: The study drew acute and convalescent COVID-19 samples from the United States, Italy and Spain. In each case, the material was cDNA or gDNA derived from T cells, B-cell-depleted T cells, or PBMCs.

The CDR3 runs to 16 residues. Germline V gene data show CDR1 as MGHRA and CDR2 as YSYEKL. V was pared by 5 bases and J by 4 bases, with 5 bases of the junction left unmatched. The sample was peripheral blood. The receptor's source is a man aged 35-49 years with active or convalescent COVID-19. The V and J genes are TRBV4-1 and TRBJ2-1, with 13 bases fitting TRBD2. This chain's CDR3 is CASSSQTSGGYNEQFF. CDR3 DNA: TGCGCCAGCAGCTCGCAGACTAGCGGGGGGTACAATGAGCAGTTCTTC.